These T cell receptor beta chains were read from a single sample in a study of blood T cell repertoires in COVID-19. The table came from immunoSEQ multiplex PCR; TCRdb's copy has only in-frame clones and leaves some out. The data contain fewer than 250,000 clones, 87% of them seen just once; the ten biggest clones take up under 14%. The specimen was PBMCs or T cells enriched from blood (not recorded which). The source is a man aged 30 to 45 who had recovered from COVID-19. Each CDR3 is given with its conserved first and last residue. The D gene is left open where the match is weak. Part of the rows lack a size; the others show once, few, many or a class for expanded clones.

d_call	clone_size	v_call	j_call	cdr3_aa	cdr3_nt
.	few	TRBV15	TRBJ1-1	CATSREQGEGAFF	TGTGCCACCAGCAGAGAACAGGGAGAAGGAGCTTTCTTT
TRBD1	.	TRBV19	TRBJ2-4	CASSRDGTGNKNIQYF	TGTGCCAGTAGTAGGGATGGGACAGGGAACAAAAACATTCAGTACTTC
TRBD1	.	TRBV28	TRBJ2-7	CASSGQGYEQYF	TGTGCCAGCAGTGGACAGGGCTACGAGCAGTACTTC
.	.	TRBV10-3	TRBJ1-2	CAISDGYGYTF	TGTGCCATCAGTGACGGGTATGGCTACACCTTC
.	.	TRBV19	TRBJ1-4	CASSIQGNEKLFF	TGTGCCAGTAGTATTCAGGGTAATGAAAAACTGTTTTTT
.	.	TRBV5-1	TRBJ2-1	CASSLTGSYNEQFF	TGCGCCAGCAGCTTGACGGGATCATACAATGAGCAGTTCTTC
.	.	TRBV4-2	TRBJ2-2	CASSQQGDGELFF	TGTGCCAGCAGCCAACAGGGCGACGGGGAGCTGTTTTTT
TRBD1	.	TRBV7-2	TRBJ1-5	CASRTGSDQPQHF	TGTGCCAGCCGGACAGGGAGTGATCAGCCCCAGCATTTT
TRBD1	.	TRBV6-5	TRBJ1-2	CASRRGQGVYGYTF	TGTGCCAGCAGGAGGGGACAGGGAGTCTATGGCTACACCTTC
.	once	TRBV28	TRBJ1-1	CASSTENTEAFF	TGTGCCAGCAGTACAGAGAACACTGAAGCTTTCTTT
.	few	TRBV19	TRBJ1-5	CASSYGRNSNQPQHF	TGTGCCAGTAGTTATGGGAGAAATAGCAATCAGCCCCAGCATTTT
TRBD2	.	TRBV5-1	TRBJ2-5	CASSLGGGETQYF	TGCGCCAGTTCGCTCGGCGGGGGGGAGACCCAGTACTTC
.	.	TRBV19	TRBJ1-1	CASNGVTEAFF	TGTGCCAGTAACGGGGTTACTGAAGCTTTCTTT
.	.	TRBV11-2	TRBJ2-3	CASSPSAGQTDTQYF	TGTGCCAGCAGCCCCTCGGCGGGGCAAACAGATACGCAGTATTTT
TRBD2	.	TRBV5-6	TRBJ2-7	CASSSHGRGATDYEQYF	TGTGCCAGCAGCTCCCATGGGCGGGGGGCCACAGACTACGAGCAGTACTTC
TRBD2	.	TRBV27	TRBJ2-2	CASSILAGEVGELFF	TGTGCCAGCAGTATTTTAGCGGGAGAGGTCGGGGAGCTGTTTTTT
.	.	TRBV19	TRBJ2-5	CASTAGTAQETQYF	TGTGCCAGTACGGCGGGGACCGCTCAAGAGACCCAGTACTTC
.	.	TRBV7-6	TRBJ2-5	CASSYLGGFQETQYF	TGTGCCAGCAGCTATTTAGGGGGTTTCCAAGAGACCCAGTACTTC
TRBD1	.	TRBV28	TRBJ1-4	CASSLSTGHNEKLFF	TGTGCCAGCAGTTTATCGACAGGGCATAATGAAAAACTGTTTTTT
.	.	TRBV25-1	TRBJ1-4	CASSEPKGRNEKLFF	TGTGCCAGCAGTGAACCCAAGGGGAGGAATGAAAAACTGTTTTTT
.	once	TRBV6-2/TRBV6-3	TRBJ1-2	CASSSPTENYGYTF	TGTGCCAGCAGTTCACCGACAGAAAACTATGGCTACACCTTC
.	.	TRBV7-6	TRBJ2-7	CASGAAYEQYF	TGTGCCAGCGGGGCTGCCTACGAGCAGTACTTC
TRBD2	.	TRBV7-2	TRBJ2-7	CASTLGREQYF	TGTGCCAGCACCCTCGGGAGGGAGCAGTACTTC